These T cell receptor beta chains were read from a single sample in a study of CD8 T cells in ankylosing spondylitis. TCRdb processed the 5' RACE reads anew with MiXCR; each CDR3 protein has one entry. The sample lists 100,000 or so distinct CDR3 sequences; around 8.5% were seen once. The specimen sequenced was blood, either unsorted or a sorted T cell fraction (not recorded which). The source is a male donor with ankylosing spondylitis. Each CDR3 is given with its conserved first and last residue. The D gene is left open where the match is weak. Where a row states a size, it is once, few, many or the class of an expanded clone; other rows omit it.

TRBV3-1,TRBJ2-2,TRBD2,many,CASSQELAGGPAGELFF,TGTGCCAGCAGCCAAGAACTAGCGGGAGGGCCGGCCGGGGAGCTGTTTTTT
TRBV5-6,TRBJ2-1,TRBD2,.,CASSSGLAGSYNEQFF,TGTGCCAGCAGCTCCGGACTAGCGGGGTCCTACAATGAGCAGTTCTTC
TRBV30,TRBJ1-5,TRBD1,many,CAWSVDRGVNQPQHF,TGTGCCTGGAGTGTAGACAGGGGAGTTAATCAGCCCCAGCATTTT
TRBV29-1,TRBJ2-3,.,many,CSVSGTHTDTQYF,TGCAGCGTATCGGGGACCCACACAGATACGCAGTATTTT
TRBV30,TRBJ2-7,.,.,CAWSPDRPVYEQYF,TGTGCCTGGAGTCCCGACAGGCCGGTCTACGAGCAGTACTTC
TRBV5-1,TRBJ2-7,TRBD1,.,CASSSTGTADEQYF,TGCGCCAGCAGCTCCACCGGGACAGCAGACGAGCAGTACTTC
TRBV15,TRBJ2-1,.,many,CATYPTQVWGNHNEQFF,TGTGCCACCTACCCGACCCAAGTTTGGGGGAACCACAATGAGCAGTTCTTC
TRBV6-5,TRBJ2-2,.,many,CASTDNTGELFF,TGTGCCAGCACTGACAACACCGGGGAGCTGTTTTTT
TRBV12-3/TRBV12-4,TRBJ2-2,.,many,CASSFVAIGAGELFF,TGTGCCAGCAGTTTCGTGGCGATAGGGGCCGGGGAGCTGTTTTTT
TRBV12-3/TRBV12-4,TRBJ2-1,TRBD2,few,CASSPTSGTHEQFF,TGTGCCAGCAGTCCGACTAGCGGGACCCATGAGCAGTTCTTC
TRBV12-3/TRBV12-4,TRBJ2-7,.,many,CASSSGVSYEQYF,TGTGCCAGCAGTTCGGGTGTCTCCTACGAGCAGTACTTC
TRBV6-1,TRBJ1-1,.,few,CASLPNTEAFF,TGTGCCAGTCTGCCGAACACTGAAGCTTTCTTT
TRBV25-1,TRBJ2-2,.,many,CASSELGNTGELFF,TGTGCCAGCAGTGAATTGGGGAACACCGGGGAGCTGTTTTTT
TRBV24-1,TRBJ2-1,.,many,CATSDSSAYNEQFF,TGTGCCACCAGTGATTCTAGCGCCTACAATGAGCAGTTCTTC
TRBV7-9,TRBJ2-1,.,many,CASSLLAYNEQFF,TGTGCCAGCAGCTTACTTGCGTACAATGAGCAGTTCTTC
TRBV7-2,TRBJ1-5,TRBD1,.,CASSYGQANQPQHF,TGTGCCAGCAGCTACGGACAGGCAAATCAGCCCCAGCATTTT